The 20 T cell receptor beta chains listed next were all sequenced from one sample in a study of blood T cell repertoires in COVID-19. Generated by immunoSEQ multiplex PCR, the TCRdb table keeps only in-frame clones and is missing some. The sample has about 120,000 clones; around four fifths are singletons. Sequenced input: peripheral blood. These receptor sequences come from a man aged 25 to 40 with acute or convalescent COVID-19.

CDR3 sequence reads: CASRVAGGSTDTQYF. CDR3 DNA: TGTGCCAGTAGGGTCGCGGGAGGGTCCACAGATACGCAGTATTTT. V usage is TRBV19 and J usage is TRBJ2-3, with 9 bases matching TRBD2. Germline CDR1 LNHDA, CDR2 SQIVND (reference sequence). With V trimmed by 6 bases and J by 2 bases, 6 bases remained unmatched. The CDR3 runs to 15 residues.

The rearrangement uses TRBV7-3 and TRBJ1-2; 8 bases map to TRBD1. J lost 6 bases, V lost 5 bases, and 5 bases had no gene match. Germline V gene sequence: CDR1 SGHTA, CDR2 FQGTGA. The CDR3 extends over 13 amino acids. The CDR3 DNA sequence: TGTGCCAGCAGCCCGAGACAGGGGAATGGCTACACCTTC. This sequence encodes CASSPRQGNGYTF.

The chain joins TRBV6-5 to TRBJ1-1; maybe TRBD1 (5 bases). The CDR3 runs 15 residues. V lost 6 bases and J 4 bases, leaving 18 bases between the germline ends. CDR1 is MNHEY, CDR2 SVGAGI, per germline. The CDR3 spells CASRPRGGDGTEAFF. DNA for the CDR3: TGTGCCAGCAGACCCCGAGGAGGGGACGGCACTGAAGCTTTCTTT.

The V gene is TRBV4-3, the J gene TRBJ2-3; 8 bases line up with TRBD2. CDR1 is LGHNA and CDR2 is YSLEER in the germline V gene. Trimming cost V 0 bases and J 5 bases; bases outside gene matches: 13. The CDR3 sequence is 18 residues long. This chain's CDR3 is CASSQDSPAGGGQDTQYF. The CDR3 DNA sequence: TGCGCCAGCAGCCAAGATTCACCGGCTGGCGGGGGGCAAGATACGCAGTATTTT.

The rearrangement joins TRBV19 to TRBJ2-2; 10 bases match TRBD2. V shed 7 bases and J 4 bases; nucleotides not matched to a gene: 9. CDR1 is LNHDA and CDR2 is SQIVND in the germline V gene (reference sequence). The CDR3 totals 16 residues. The CDR3 loop is CASTPLASGGTGELFF. The CDR3 DNA follows: TGTGCCAGTACTCCCCTCGCTAGCGGGGGCACCGGGGAGCTGTTTTTT.

The J gene is TRBJ1-1, the V gene TRBV5-1; D gene uncertain. The V end lost 1 base, the J end lost 1 base, and 11 bases lay between the germline ends. The CDR3 is 15 amino acids. From germline, CDR1 is SGHRS and CDR2 YFSETQ. The CDR3 here is CASSLLASGNTEAFF. The CDR3 region has the DNA TGCGCCAGCAGCTTGTTAGCATCCGGGAACACTGAAGCTTTCTTT.

This sequence joins TRBV5-8 and TRBJ1-2; D not resolved. The CDR3 totals 11 residues. The germline gives CDR1 SGHTS, CDR2 YDEGEE. V was shortened by 2 bases and J by 4 bases, with 3 bases between the two germline ends. The CDR3 DNA reads as TGTGCCAGCAGCTTCGGCTATGGCTACACCTTC. Its protein product is CASSFGYGYTF.

In its sample, this clone was seen once. The V call is TRBV5-1, the J call TRBJ2-1, with 10 bases lining up with TRBD1. The germline CDR1 and CDR2 sequences are SGHRS and YFSETQ. This CDR3 has 15 amino acids. J gave up 8 bases and V 4 bases, and 9 bases lay outside the gene matches. CDR3 bases: TGCGCCAGCAGCGCAGTGGACAGGGGGTGGGATGAGCAGTTCTTC. Translation: CASSAVDRGWDEQFF.

This clone was detected only once. The chain is built from TRBV15 and TRBJ2-3; TRBD2 aligns across 9 bases. The CDR3 contains 14 residues. Germline lookup yields CDR1 LNHNV and CDR2 YYDKDF (reference sequence). J was trimmed by 6 bases and V by 3 bases; bases with no gene match: 4. The CDR3 nucleotides are TGTGCCACCAGCAGGGGACTAGCAGGCGATACGCAGTATTTT. This translates into CATSRGLAGDTQYF.

The chain employs TRBV4-2 and TRBJ2-7, with 13 bases fitting TRBD2. This CDR3 contains 15 residues. CDR1 and CDR2 (germline): LGHNA, YNFKEQ. J was trimmed by 4 bases and V by 3 bases; bases with no gene match: 3. For the CDR3, the DNA is TGTGCCAGCAGCCATACTAGCGGGGGGGCATACGAGCAGTACTTC. Its protein is CASSHTSGGAYEQYF.

This chain links TRBV5-5 with TRBJ1-1, with a tentative D call TRBD1 (5 bases). Trimming pared 4 bases from V and 0 bases from J, leaving 13 bases between. The CDR3 has 15 amino acids. The germline V gene has CDR1 SGHKS and CDR2 YYEKEE (reference sequence). The DNA of the CDR3 is TGTGCCAGCAGCACTCTTGCAGGGATGAACACTGAAGCTTTCTTT. Protein: CASSTLAGMNTEAFF.

The count of this clone is one. The V call is TRBV28, the J call TRBJ2-2; TRBD2 agrees at 7 bases. CDR1 is MDHEN, CDR2 SYDVKM, per germline. The V gene end was trimmed by 3 bases and the J gene end by 4 bases; junction bases not matched to a gene: 5. The CDR3 covers 15 residues. DNA of the CDR3: TGTGCCAGCAGTTTTGGAGGGAGGGGCACCGGGGAGCTGTTTTTT. Residues: CASSFGGRGTGELFF.

This sequence joins TRBV27 and TRBJ2-2, with unresolved D. In germline, CDR1 is MNHEY, CDR2 SMNVEV (reference sequence). V lost 10 bases, J lost 2 bases, and 14 bases lay in between. The CDR3 loop spans 14 amino acids. The CDR3 spells CATMPLYNTGELFF. The CDR3 coding sequence is TGTGCCACCATGCCCCTATATAACACCGGGGAGCTGTTTTTT.

The CDR3 loop is CASTLSPTRPRSGANVLTF. The CDR3, as DNA: TGTGCCAGCACCCTATCACCGACTAGACCACGCTCTGGGGCCAACGTCCTGACTTTC. The chain couples TRBV21-1 to TRBJ2-6; TRBD2, as called in the table, went unchecked against the DNA. TRBV21-1 is deemed a pseudogene. The CDR3 contains 19 residues.

This clone was picked up a small number of times. The chain uses TRBV19 and TRBJ2-3, with 7 bases that match TRBD2. The CDR3 runs 15 residues. V dropped 9 bases and J dropped 5; count of bases not matched to a gene: 14. The germline V gene has CDR1 LNHDA and CDR2 SQIVND (reference sequence). The CDR3 sequence is CASNLRGGGLDTQYF. The CDR3 coding sequence is TGTGCCAGCAACCTCCGCGGCGGGGGTTTAGATACGCAGTATTTT.

This sequence joins TRBV30 and TRBJ1-2; D unclear. V lost 3 bases to trimming and J lost 7 bases, with 12 bases between them. This CDR3 has 12 residues. The germline CDR1 and CDR2 sequences are GTSNPN and SVGIG (reference sequence). DNA of the CDR3: TGTGCCTGGAGCGATGGACGGGGTGGCTACACCTTC. Its translation is CAWSDGRGGYTF.

The chain is built from TRBV3-1 (or the pseudogene TRBV3-2) and TRBJ2-7, with 7 bases lining up with TRBD1. J was trimmed by 1 base and V by 8 bases; bases with no gene match: 8. Germline V CDR1 and CDR2: LGHDT, YNNKEL (reference sequence). CDR3 length: 14 amino acids. The CDR3 loop reads CASSRGQWSYEQYV. The CDR3 DNA follows: TGTGCCAGCTCCAGGGGACAGTGGTCCTACGAGCAGTACGTC.

The CDR3 loop is CASSPSRGKLFF. The CDR3 region has the DNA TGTGCCAGCTCACCCAGCCGGGGGAAACTGTTTTTT. The rearrangement links TRBV6-5 to TRBJ1-4, with D possibly matching TRBD1 (5 bases). This CDR3 region has 12 residues. V was trimmed by 8 bases and J by 11 bases, leaving 15 bases between them. Germline V gene sequence: CDR1 MNHEY, CDR2 SVGAGI.

V and J are TRBV19 and TRBJ1-1; the D is unclear. The V gene lost 5 bases and the J gene lost 3 bases, with 10 bases spanning the gap. This CDR3 region has 13 residues. Germline V CDR1 and CDR2: LNHDA, SQIVND (reference sequence). The CDR3, as DNA: TGTGCCAGTAGTCTCTTCCTAGACACTGAAGCTTTCTTT. Protein: CASSLFLDTEAFF. The entire variable domain, with the rest obtained from reference TRBV19 and TRBJ1-1, is as follows: DGGITQSPKYLFRKEGQNVTLSCEQNLNHDAMYWYRQDPGQGLRLIYYSQIVNDFQKGDIAEGYSVSREKKESFPLTVTSAQKNPTAFYLCASSLFLDTEAFFGQGTRLTVV.

This clone came up once. The chain uses TRBV7-2 and TRBJ2-5; 10 nucleotides match TRBD2. Trimming cost V 5 bases and J 3 bases; bases outside gene matches: 3. Per germline, CDR1 SGHTA and CDR2 FQGNSA. This CDR3 has 14 amino acids. The CDR3 spells CASSHGLAEETQYF. CDR3 nucleotide sequence: TGTGCCAGCAGCCATGGACTAGCGGAAGAGACCCAGTACTTC.